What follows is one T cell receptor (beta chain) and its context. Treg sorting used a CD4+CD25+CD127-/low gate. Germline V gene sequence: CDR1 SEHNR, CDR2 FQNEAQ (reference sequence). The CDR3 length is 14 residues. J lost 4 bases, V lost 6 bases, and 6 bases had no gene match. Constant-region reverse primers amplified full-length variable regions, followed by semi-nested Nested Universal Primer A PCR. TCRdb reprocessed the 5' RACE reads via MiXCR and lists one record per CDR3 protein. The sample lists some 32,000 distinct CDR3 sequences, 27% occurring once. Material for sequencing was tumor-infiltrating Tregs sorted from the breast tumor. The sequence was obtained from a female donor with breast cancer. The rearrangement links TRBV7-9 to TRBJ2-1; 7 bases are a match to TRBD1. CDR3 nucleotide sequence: TGTGCCAGCAGTTCCCCGGGACAGTACAATGAGCAGTTCTTC. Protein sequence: CASSSPGQYNEQFF.